This TCR beta chain was profiled in a study of blood T cell repertoires in COVID-19. The wider study: COVID-19 samples from acute and convalescent phases originated in the United States, Italy and Spain. From T cells, B-cell-depleted T cells, or PBMCs came the material, which was cDNA or gDNA.

This CDR3 comprises 12 residues. Germline-derived CDR1 and CDR2 are LNHDA and SQIVND (reference sequence). The V gene lost 5 bases and the J gene lost 4 bases, with 9 bases spanning the gap. Here immunoSEQ multiplex PCR was the method, and the copy in TCRdb shows in-frame clones only, minus some. In the table there are some 320,000 clones, around 90% of which are singletons. Assignment of participants to cohorts was predicated upon participant-reported clinical history. The study counted Cohort 3 donors as recovered given two negative PCRs, clearance, or symptom resolution. This receptor was identified in a man aged 55 to 70 who had recovered from COVID-19. The chain uses TRBV19 and TRBJ2-7; weak D call: TRBD2 (5 bases). The material sequenced was PBMCs or T cells enriched from blood (not recorded which). The CDR3 DNA sequence: TGTGCCAGTAGTTCCACGGGGTACGAGCAGTACTTC. Encoded protein: CASSSTGYEQYF.